This T cell receptor beta chain is from a study of CD8+ T cells in alopecia areata. Whole-study results and caveats: Significant decreases in scalp clonality and expanded CD8+ clones followed tofacitinib treatment. Only one nonresponder was present, which leaves the link between baseline CD8+ expansion and response uncertain.

Points on this clone: Its antigen is as yet unknown.

This sample's treatment: oral pan-JAK inhibitor, 5-10 mg twice daily. Between the trimmed V and J ends, which lost 2 bases and 2 bases, there was a span of 12 bases. The germline V gene encodes CDR1 KGHSH and CDR2 LQKENI. CDR3 length: 15 residues. The sequencing template was cDNA reverse transcribed from extracted RNA. Measured with immunoSEQ multiplex PCR; TCRdb has only the in-frame clones, and not every one. This table holds about 220,000 clones, roughly 56% found once. Material: CD4+ T cells sorted from blood, obtained at week 4, from a patient treated with tofacitinib. The receptor was isolated from a human donor with alopecia areata. The genes are TRBV18 and TRBJ1-1; D unclear. The CDR3 DNA sequence: TGTGCCAGCTCACCAAATACGACACCTAACACTGAAGCTTTCTTT. Amino acid sequence: CASSPNTTPNTEAFF. Filled out from reference TRBV18 and TRBJ1-1, the complete variable domain reads NAGVMQNPRHLVRRRGQEARLRCSPMKGHSHVYWYRQLPEEGLKFMVYLQKENIIDESGMPKERFSAEFPKEGPSILRIQQVVRGDSAAYFCASSPNTTPNTEAFFGQGTRLTVV.